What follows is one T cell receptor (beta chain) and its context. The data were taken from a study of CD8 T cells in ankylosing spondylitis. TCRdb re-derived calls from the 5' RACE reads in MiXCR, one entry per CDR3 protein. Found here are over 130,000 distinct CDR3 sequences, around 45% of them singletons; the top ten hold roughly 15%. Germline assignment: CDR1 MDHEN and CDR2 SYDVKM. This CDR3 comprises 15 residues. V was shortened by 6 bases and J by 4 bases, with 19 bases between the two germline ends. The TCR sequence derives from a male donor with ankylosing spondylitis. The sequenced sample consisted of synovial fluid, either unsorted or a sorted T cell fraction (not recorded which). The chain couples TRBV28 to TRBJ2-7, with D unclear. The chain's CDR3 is CASRPSLGKFYEQYF. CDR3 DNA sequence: TGTGCCAGCAGACCCTCCCTGGGGAAATTTTACGAGCAGTACTTC.